This is a list of T cell receptor beta chains from one sample in a study of T cell responses to AZD1222 COVID-19 vaccine. Generated by immunoSEQ multiplex PCR, the TCRdb table keeps only in-frame clones and is missing some. The profile shows about 150,000 clones, more than 80% of them singletons. The source material was peripheral blood, sampled on day 0 of AZD1222 vaccination. These receptors were collected from an adult in good health. Each CDR3 is given with its conserved first and last residue. A D gene is named only where the DNA matches it firmly. The size of a clone is reported for some rows only, either as once, few or many, or as a class for expanded clones.

v_call: TRBV24-1; clone_size: -; d_call: -; j_call: TRBJ1-5; cdr3_aa: CATSDPGVSQPQHF; cdr3_nt: TGTGCCACCAGTGATCCAGGTGTAAGTCAGCCCCAGCATTTT
v_call: TRBV18; clone_size: -; d_call: TRBD2; j_call: TRBJ2-1; cdr3_aa: CASSPPGLSTDEQFF; cdr3_nt: TGTGCCAGCTCACCACCGGGACTATCGACCGATGAGCAGTTCTTC
v_call: TRBV7-9; clone_size: -; d_call: -; j_call: TRBJ1-6; cdr3_aa: CASSLERYYNSPLHF; cdr3_nt: TGTGCCAGCAGCTTAGAGCGGTACTATAATTCACCCCTCCACTTT
v_call: TRBV7-2; clone_size: -; d_call: TRBD2; j_call: TRBJ2-3; cdr3_aa: CASSLAAGGAGDTQYF; cdr3_nt: TGTGCCAGCAGCTTAGCGGCCGGGGGGGCGGGAGATACGCAGTATTTT
v_call: TRBV27; clone_size: -; d_call: TRBD1; j_call: TRBJ2-5; cdr3_aa: CASSHKQGQKETQYF; cdr3_nt: TGTGCCAGCAGTCACAAACAGGGGCAAAAAGAGACCCAGTACTTC
v_call: TRBV4-1; clone_size: -; d_call: -; j_call: TRBJ2-1; cdr3_aa: CASSRVPVSYNEQFF; cdr3_nt: TGCGCCAGCAGCCGTGTCCCCGTGTCCTACAATGAGCAGTTCTTC
v_call: TRBV7-6; clone_size: -; d_call: -; j_call: TRBJ1-4; cdr3_aa: CASSLGGTLAEKLFF; cdr3_nt: TGTGCCAGCAGCTTAGGGGGGACACTGGCTGAAAAACTGTTTTTT
v_call: TRBV7-9; clone_size: -; d_call: -; j_call: TRBJ2-5; cdr3_aa: CASSNPWTVQETQYF; cdr3_nt: TGTGCCAGCAGCAACCCGTGGACAGTTCAAGAGACCCAGTACTTC
v_call: TRBV9; clone_size: once; d_call: TRBD2; j_call: TRBJ2-2; cdr3_aa: CASSVGFGLAGRPGELFF; cdr3_nt: TGTGCCAGCAGCGTAGGTTTCGGTCTAGCGGGTCGGCCCGGGGAGCTGTTTTTT
v_call: TRBV28; clone_size: -; d_call: TRBD2; j_call: TRBJ2-5; cdr3_aa: CASSPPLAGEMETQYF; cdr3_nt: TGTGCCAGCAGTCCCCCGCTAGCGGGGGAAATGGAGACCCAGTACTTC
v_call: TRBV6-5; clone_size: -; d_call: TRBD1; j_call: TRBJ1-2; cdr3_aa: CATKGGGLYGYTF; cdr3_nt: TGTGCCACCAAAGGGGGCGGCCTCTATGGCTACACCTTC
v_call: TRBV7-8; clone_size: -; d_call: -; j_call: TRBJ2-6; cdr3_aa: CASTTSSTADSGANVLTF; cdr3_nt: TGTGCCAGCACCACATCGTCGACAGCTGACTCTGGGGCCAACGTCCTGACTTTC
v_call: TRBV9; clone_size: -; d_call: -; j_call: TRBJ1-2; cdr3_aa: CASSVNDISAIPSYTF; cdr3_nt: TGTGCCAGCAGCGTAAACGACATTTCAGCCATCCCGTCCTACACCTTC
v_call: TRBV4-1; clone_size: once; d_call: TRBD2; j_call: TRBJ2-1; cdr3_aa: CASSQWAGGVTVRAYNEQFF; cdr3_nt: TGCGCCAGCAGCCAATGGGCGGGGGGGGTTACCGTTAGAGCGTACAATGAGCAGTTCTTC
v_call: TRBV4-1; clone_size: -; d_call: -; j_call: TRBJ1-2; cdr3_aa: CASSLRSPGSPGYGYTF; cdr3_nt: TGCGCCAGCAGCCTCCGCAGCCCAGGTTCCCCTGGCTATGGCTACACCTTC
v_call: TRBV7-9; clone_size: -; d_call: TRBD1; j_call: TRBJ2-2; cdr3_aa: CASSPRGTFPGELFF; cdr3_nt: TGTGCCAGCTCCCCCAGGGGGACATTCCCCGGGGAGCTGTTTTTT
v_call: TRBV4-1; clone_size: -; d_call: TRBD2; j_call: TRBJ2-3; cdr3_aa: CASSPTSGGATDTQYF; cdr3_nt: TGCGCCAGCAGCCCGACTAGCGGGGGTGCCACAGATACGCAGTATTTT
v_call: TRBV6-5; clone_size: few; d_call: TRBD1; j_call: TRBJ1-5; cdr3_aa: CASRQQGADNQPQHF; cdr3_nt: TGTGCCAGCAGACAACAGGGGGCAGACAATCAGCCCCAGCATTTT
v_call: TRBV5-1; clone_size: -; d_call: -; j_call: TRBJ2-3; cdr3_aa: CASSFTGLTDTQYF; cdr3_nt: TGCGCCAGCAGCTTTACAGGGCTCACAGATACGCAGTATTTT
v_call: TRBV9; clone_size: -; d_call: -; j_call: TRBJ2-5; cdr3_aa: CASSALGGQETQYF; cdr3_nt: TGTGCCAGCAGCGCCCTAGGGGGTCAAGAGACCCAGTACTTC
v_call: TRBV19; clone_size: -; d_call: -; j_call: TRBJ1-2; cdr3_aa: CASSIGGRGGGGYTF; cdr3_nt: TGTGCCAGTAGTATAGGAGGGAGGGGCGGTGGCGGCTACACCTTC
v_call: TRBV2; clone_size: -; d_call: -; j_call: TRBJ1-1; cdr3_aa: CASSPTESGTEAFF; cdr3_nt: TGTGCCAGCAGTCCTACGGAGAGTGGGACTGAAGCTTTCTTT
v_call: TRBV5-1; clone_size: -; d_call: -; j_call: TRBJ2-3; cdr3_aa: CASSPTASTDTQYF; cdr3_nt: TGCGCCAGCAGCCCGACAGCGAGCACAGATACGCAGTATTTT
v_call: TRBV10-3; clone_size: -; d_call: TRBD2; j_call: TRBJ2-5; cdr3_aa: CAISESGLAGGYQETQYF; cdr3_nt: TGTGCCATCAGTGAGTCAGGACTAGCGGGGGGGTACCAAGAGACCCAGTACTTC
v_call: TRBV19; clone_size: -; d_call: -; j_call: TRBJ1-1; cdr3_aa: CASSMVSEGKTEAFF; cdr3_nt: TGTGCCAGTAGTATGGTATCTGAGGGGAAAACTGAAGCTTTCTTT
v_call: TRBV29-1; clone_size: -; d_call: -; j_call: TRBJ2-2; cdr3_aa: CSADAGHLNTGELFF; cdr3_nt: TGCAGCGCCGACGCGGGACACCTAAACACCGGGGAGCTGTTTTTT
v_call: TRBV5-4; clone_size: -; d_call: TRBD1; j_call: TRBJ2-7; cdr3_aa: CASSLPGQRTSYEQYF; cdr3_nt: TGTGCCAGCAGCTTACCGGGACAGCGAACCTCCTACGAGCAGTACTTC
v_call: TRBV19; clone_size: -; d_call: -; j_call: TRBJ2-7; cdr3_aa: CASSMTTALTEQYF; cdr3_nt: TGTGCCAGTAGTATGACGACAGCCCTTACCGAGCAGTACTTC
v_call: TRBV7-9; clone_size: once; d_call: -; j_call: TRBJ1-2; cdr3_aa: CASSNGGLGADGYTF; cdr3_nt: TGTGCCAGCAGCAATGGGGGTTTGGGGGCCGATGGCTACACCTTC
v_call: TRBV4-3; clone_size: -; d_call: -; j_call: TRBJ2-3; cdr3_aa: CASSQDGRGRTDTQYF; cdr3_nt: TGCGCCAGCAGCCAAGATGGGCGGGGGCGCACAGATACGCAGTATTTT
v_call: TRBV6-5; clone_size: -; d_call: TRBD2; j_call: TRBJ2-7; cdr3_aa: CAGSGGTEQYF; cdr3_nt: TGTGCCGGTAGCGGGGGTACCGAGCAGTACTTC
v_call: TRBV9; clone_size: -; d_call: TRBD1; j_call: TRBJ1-1; cdr3_aa: CASSARTGGLTTEAFF; cdr3_nt: TGTGCCAGCAGCGCCCGGACAGGGGGCCTAACCACTGAAGCTTTCTTT
v_call: TRBV19; clone_size: -; d_call: TRBD2; j_call: TRBJ2-1; cdr3_aa: CASSIGVSSGGEQFF; cdr3_nt: TGTGCCAGTAGTATCGGCGTGTCTAGCGGGGGGGAGCAGTTCTTC
v_call: TRBV6-5; clone_size: -; d_call: -; j_call: TRBJ2-5; cdr3_aa: CASSYSTPPGTQYF; cdr3_nt: TGTGCCAGCAGTTACTCAACACCCCCCGGGACCCAGTACTTC
v_call: TRBV7-9; clone_size: -; d_call: -; j_call: TRBJ2-5; cdr3_aa: CASSLGVVAQETQYF; cdr3_nt: TGTGCCAGCAGCCTGGGAGTTGTAGCACAAGAGACCCAGTACTTC
v_call: TRBV7-9; clone_size: -; d_call: -; j_call: TRBJ2-7; cdr3_aa: CASSAVGGANGYEQYF; cdr3_nt: TGTGCCAGCAGCGCTGTAGGGGGGGCTAACGGATACGAGCAGTACTTC
v_call: TRBV6-2/TRBV6-3; clone_size: -; d_call: -; j_call: TRBJ1-4; cdr3_aa: CASSLVSEGELFF; cdr3_nt: TGTGCCAGCAGCCTGGTTAGTGAGGGAGAACTGTTTTTT
v_call: TRBV7-2; clone_size: -; d_call: -; j_call: TRBJ1-1; cdr3_aa: CASSRHMGQANTEAFF; cdr3_nt: TGTGCCAGCAGCCGCCACATGGGGCAAGCGAACACTGAAGCTTTCTTT
v_call: TRBV10-1; clone_size: -; d_call: -; j_call: TRBJ2-2; cdr3_aa: CASSDDVGRTGELFF; cdr3_nt: TGCGCCAGCAGTGATGATGTTGGACGCACCGGGGAGCTGTTTTTT
v_call: TRBV7-9; clone_size: -; d_call: TRBD1; j_call: TRBJ1-4; cdr3_aa: CASSRRTGALNEKLFF; cdr3_nt: TGTGCCAGCAGCAGAAGGACAGGGGCCCTTAATGAAAAACTGTTTTTT
v_call: TRBV30; clone_size: -; d_call: -; j_call: TRBJ1-1; cdr3_aa: CAWSRLKVNTEAFF; cdr3_nt: TGTGCCTGGAGCCGACTGAAAGTGAACACTGAAGCTTTCTTT
v_call: TRBV29-1; clone_size: -; d_call: -; j_call: TRBJ1-2; cdr3_aa: CSVEGAGEVSTNYGYTF; cdr3_nt: TGCAGCGTTGAAGGCGCGGGGGAGGTGAGCACTAACTATGGCTACACCTTC
v_call: TRBV20-1; clone_size: -; d_call: TRBD1; j_call: TRBJ2-4; cdr3_aa: CSASFQGVTLAKNIQYF; cdr3_nt: TGCAGTGCTAGTTTTCAGGGGGTCACTCTAGCCAAAAACATTCAGTACTTC